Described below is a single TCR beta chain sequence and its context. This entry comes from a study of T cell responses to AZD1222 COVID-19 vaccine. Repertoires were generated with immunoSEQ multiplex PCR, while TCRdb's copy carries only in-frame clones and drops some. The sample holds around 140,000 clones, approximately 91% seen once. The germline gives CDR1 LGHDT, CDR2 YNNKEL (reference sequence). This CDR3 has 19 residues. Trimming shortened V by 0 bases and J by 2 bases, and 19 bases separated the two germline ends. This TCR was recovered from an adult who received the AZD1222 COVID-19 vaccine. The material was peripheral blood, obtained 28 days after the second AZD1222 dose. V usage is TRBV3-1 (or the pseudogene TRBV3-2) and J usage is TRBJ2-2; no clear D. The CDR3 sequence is CASSQESSWILRNTGELFF. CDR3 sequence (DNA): TGTGCCAGCAGCCAAGAGTCCTCCTGGATCCTTAGAAACACCGGGGAGCTGTTTTTT.